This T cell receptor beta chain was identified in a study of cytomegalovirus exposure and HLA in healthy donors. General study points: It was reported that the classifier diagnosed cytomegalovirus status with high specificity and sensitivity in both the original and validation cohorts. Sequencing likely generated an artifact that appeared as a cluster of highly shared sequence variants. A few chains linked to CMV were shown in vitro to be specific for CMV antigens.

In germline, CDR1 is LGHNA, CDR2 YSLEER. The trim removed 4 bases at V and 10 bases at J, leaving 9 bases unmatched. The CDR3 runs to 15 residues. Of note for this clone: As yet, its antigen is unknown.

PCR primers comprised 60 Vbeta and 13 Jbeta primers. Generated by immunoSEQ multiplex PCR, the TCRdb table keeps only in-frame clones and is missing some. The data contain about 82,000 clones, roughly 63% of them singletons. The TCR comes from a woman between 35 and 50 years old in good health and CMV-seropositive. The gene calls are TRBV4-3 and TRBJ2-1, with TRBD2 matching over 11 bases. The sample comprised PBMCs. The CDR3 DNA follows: TGCGCCAGCAGCCCCTTAGCGGGAGGGCCACAGGAGCAGTTCTTC. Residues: CASSPLAGGPQEQFF.